The 32 T cell receptor beta chains below all came from one sample that was sequenced in a study of shared clonotypes between healthy human individuals. The method was immunoSEQ multiplex PCR; TCRdb's version includes in-frame clones alone and lacks a portion of them. The table records a few million clones, more than 80% of them present only once. The sequencing input was naive CD4+ T cells sorted from blood. This sample's subset: CD45RA+ positively selected. The receptors originated from a man younger than 35 in good health.

The DNA of the CDR3 is TGTGCCAGTACGAGAGGGAACGAAGAGACCCAGTACTTC. Its protein product is CASTRGNEETQYF. V and J are TRBV19 and TRBJ2-5; the D gene is possibly TRBD2 (5 bases). V gave up 7 bases and J gave up 3 bases, with 12 bases separating them. CDR1 LNHDA and CDR2 SQIVND come from the germline V gene (reference sequence). CDR3 size: 13 residues.

The V and J genes are TRBV10-3 and TRBJ2-3, with D perhaps assigned TRBD1 or TRBD2 (5 bases each). Trimming took off 10 bases at V and 4 bases at J, with 21 bases between the two ends. Germline assignment: CDR1 ENHRY and CDR2 SYGVKD. The CDR3 contains 15 residues. CDR3 nucleotides: TGTGCCAGCCAGGACAACCCTATGGGGGCAGATACGCAGTATTTT. Its translation is CASQDNPMGADTQYF.

J is TRBJ2-1 and V is TRBV11-3, with 7 bases matching TRBD2. This CDR3 contains 13 residues. The germline V gene encodes CDR1 SGHNT and CDR2 YENEEA. V lost 5 bases to trimming and J lost 6 bases; unmatched junction nucleotides: 4. The CDR3 loop reads CASSGSGGNEQFF. CDR3 DNA sequence: TGTGCCAGCAGCGGTTCGGGGGGCAATGAGCAGTTCTTC.

The chain is built from TRBV28 and TRBJ1-6; D is unclear. The CDR3 extends over 17 amino acids. CDR1 and CDR2 from the germline V gene are MDHEN and SYDVKM. Trimming took 2 bases from V and 0 from J, leaving 11 bases between them. The CDR3 coding sequence is TGTGCCAGCAGTTTACCCTCGGGAGCCTCCTATAATTCACCCCTCCACTTT. Translated, it gives CASSLPSGASYNSPLHF.

The table lists this clone with a count of one. Other DNA variants within this sample encode the same CDR3. J is TRBJ2-5 and V is TRBV10-2; D is unclear. The CDR3 covers 12 residues. Between the trimmed V and J ends, which lost 6 bases and 1 base, there was a span of 6 bases. CDR1 and CDR2 from the germline V gene are WSHSY and SAAADI. This CDR3 is CASRGSQETQYF. Written as DNA, the CDR3 is TGCGCCAGCAGGGGGTCCCAAGAGACCCAGTACTTC.

V gene TRBV14 combines with J gene TRBJ2-5; possibly TRBD2 for D (6 bases). The CDR3 spans 14 residues. Trimming took off 4 bases at V and 9 bases at J, with 18 bases between the two ends. Germline assignment: CDR1 SGHDN and CDR2 FVKESK. The CDR3, as DNA: TGTGCCAGCAGCCCGCCGGGACTCCCAGTTCCCCAGTACTTC. Its translation is CASSPPGLPVPQYF.

This chain's CDR3 is CASKIKGGGTEAFF. The CDR3 region has the DNA TGTGCCAGCAAGATTAAAGGGGGTGGCACTGAAGCTTTCTTT. This chain uses TRBV6-5 with TRBJ1-1, with a possible D match to TRBD1 (6 bases). CDR3 size: 14 residues. Germline V gene data show CDR1 as MNHEY and CDR2 as SVGAGI. Trimming removed 7 bases at V and 4 bases at J, with 16 bases between.

The chain recombines TRBV6-6 with TRBJ2-7; D might be TRBD2 (6 bases). Germline lookup yields CDR1 MNHNY and CDR2 SVGAGI (reference sequence). V shed 0 bases and J shed 4 bases, with 10 bases lying between them. The CDR3 extends over 14 amino acids. CDR3 in amino acids: CASSYSPGEYEQYF. CDR3 bases: TGTGCCAGCAGTTACTCGCCGGGGGAATACGAGCAGTACTTC.

J is TRBJ2-3 and V is TRBV7-2; D remains ambiguous. V lost 5 bases and J lost 6, with 9 bases in between. The CDR3 extends over 12 amino acids. Germline assignment: CDR1 SGHTA and CDR2 FQGNSA. The CDR3 DNA reads as TGTGCCAGCAGCCCGCCAAGGGATACGCAGTATTTT. This gives the protein CASSPPRDTQYF.

The chain employs TRBV7-2 and TRBJ2-2; D possibly corresponds to TRBD1 (5 bases). The germline V gene encodes CDR1 SGHTA and CDR2 FQGNSA. The CDR3 spans 13 residues. V was trimmed by 5 bases and J by 3 bases, leaving 7 bases between them. The DNA for the CDR3 is TGTGCCAGCAGCCGACAGTACACCGGGGAGCTGTTTTTT. It codes for CASSRQYTGELFF.

The rearrangement joins TRBV4-2 to TRBJ1-5, with D perhaps matching TRBD1 (5 bases). Germline CDR1 is LGHNA and CDR2 is YNFKEQ. The CDR3 contains 18 residues. The V end lost 4 bases, the J end lost 1 base, and 20 bases lay between the germline ends. In DNA, the CDR3 is TGTGCCAGCAGCCCCTCAGGGAAAGCAGCAGGGAGCAATCAGCCCCAGCATTTT. It encodes CASSPSGKAAGSNQPQHF.

This chain links TRBV14 with TRBJ1-2; a weak D match, TRBD1 (5 bases). CDR1 is SGHDN, CDR2 FVKESK, per germline. This CDR3 has 15 residues. Trimming cost V 3 bases and J 6 bases, with 17 bases left between them. This CDR3 is CASSQISRVENGYTF. For the CDR3, the DNA is TGTGCCAGCAGCCAGATATCCAGGGTCGAGAATGGCTACACCTTC.

This clone was observed a handful of times. J is TRBJ1-3 and V is TRBV25-1; D gene ambiguous. V dropped 0 bases and J dropped 3 bases, with 3 bases sitting between them. CDR1 is MGHDK and CDR2 is SYGVNS in the germline V gene. The CDR3 has 13 residues. The CDR3 bases are TGTGCCAGCAGTGAATATGGTGGAAACACCATATATTTT. This sequence encodes CASSEYGGNTIYF.

CDR3 in DNA: TGTGCCATCAGTGAGTCGATAAGTGCAGGAGATACGCAGTATTTT. Translating gives CAISESISAGDTQYF. The rearrangement links TRBV10-3 to TRBJ2-3; D is uncertain. The germline V gene encodes CDR1 ENHRY and CDR2 SYGVKD. The CDR3 runs to 15 residues. The V end was cut by 0 bases, the J end by 5 bases, with 12 bases between.

This clone appeared once. Other nucleotide sequences from this sample produce the same CDR3. The chain employs TRBV6-5 and TRBJ1-4, with a weak D call TRBD1 (6 bases). This CDR3 is built from 15 residues. Germline V gene lookup returns CDR1 MNHEY and CDR2 SVGAGI. V gave up 0 bases and J gave up 2 bases, with 7 bases separating them. The CDR3 is CASSYSGATNEKLFF. The CDR3 DNA follows: TGTGCCAGCAGTTACTCGGGGGCGACTAATGAAAAACTGTTTTTT.

This chain links TRBV7-9 with TRBJ2-3; a possible D gene is TRBD2 (6 bases). The length of the CDR3 is 15 residues. Germline V CDR1 and CDR2: SEHNR, FQNEAQ (reference sequence). V was cut by 4 bases and J by 3 bases, with 14 bases left in between. The CDR3 coding sequence is TGTGCCAGCAGCTCGACTAGGACTAAAACAGATACGCAGTATTTT. This translates into CASSSTRTKTDTQYF.

This clone was found once. Written as DNA, the CDR3 is TGTGCCAGCATATCGCCGGGCCTGAATTCCTACGAGCAGTACTTC. Translating it yields CASISPGLNSYEQYF. V usage is TRBV2 and J usage is TRBJ2-7; D unresolved. Trimming removed 7 bases from V and 1 base from J, with 17 bases in between. Germline CDR1 SNHLY, CDR2 FYNNEI. This CDR3 has 15 residues.

The chain carries TRBV7-9 and TRBJ1-2; no clear D gene. Per the germline V gene, CDR1 is SEHNR and CDR2 is FQNEAQ (reference sequence). CDR3 length: 12 residues. The V end was cut by 5 bases, the J end by 7 bases, with 11 bases between. In nucleotides, the CDR3 is TGTGCCAGCAGCCCAGATCCGGGTGGCTACACCTTC. As protein: CASSPDPGGYTF.

This clone was seen a handful of times. The chain employs TRBV7-9 and TRBJ1-5, with TRBD1 identical over 7 bases. This CDR3 region has 13 residues. Germline CDR1 SEHNR, CDR2 FQNEAQ (reference sequence). Trimming removed 4 bases from V and 6 bases from J; junction bases left unmatched: 3. CDR3 sequence (DNA): TGTGCCAGCAGCTATCAGGGGGGTCAGCCCCAGCATTTT. Its translation: CASSYQGGQPQHF. Together with reference TRBV7-9 and TRBJ1-5, the CDR3 gives the full variable domain: DTGVSQNPRHKITKRGQNVTFRCDPISEHNRLYWYRQTLGQGPEFLTYFQNEAQLEKSRLLSDRFSAERPKGSFSTLEIQRTEQGDSAMYLCASSYQGGQPQHFGDGTRLSIL.

The rearrangement links TRBV7-2 to TRBJ2-7; 13 bases fit TRBD2. V lost 5 bases to trimming and J lost 7 bases; unmatched junction nucleotides: 11. The length of the CDR3 is 16 residues. In germline, CDR1 is SGHTA, CDR2 FQGNSA. CDR3 region: CASSAEGLAGFYEQYF. The CDR3 DNA sequence: TGTGCCAGCAGCGCCGAGGGACTAGCGGGGTTTTATGAGCAGTACTTC.

CDR3 protein: CASRTGERPQHF. In nucleotides, the CDR3 is TGTGCCAGCAGGACGGGCGAGAGGCCCCAGCATTTT. The chain is built from TRBV6-6 and TRBJ1-5; D gene ambiguous. V shed 6 bases and J shed 9 bases, with 12 bases lying between them. The CDR3 runs 12 residues. The germline V gene encodes CDR1 MNHNY and CDR2 SVGAGI (reference sequence).

The V and J genes are TRBV15 and TRBJ2-1; D is unresolved. The germline V gene has CDR1 LNHNV and CDR2 YYDKDF (reference sequence). This CDR3 spans 13 amino acids. With 0 bases removed from V and 6 bases from J, the gap between germline ends came to 6 bases. DNA of the CDR3: TGTGCCACCAGCAGAGATGGAATCAATGAGCAGTTCTTC. This codes for CATSRDGINEQFF.

This chain uses TRBV6-1 with TRBJ2-7; the match to TRBD2 covers 9 bases. The CDR3 runs 17 residues. J was trimmed by 6 bases and V by 1 base; bases with no gene match: 13. CDR1 is MNHNS, CDR2 SASEGT, per germline. The CDR3 nucleotides read TGTGCCAGCAGTGAAGTGCCGGTGACTAGCGGTCCTCTCGAGCAGTACTTC. Translation gives CASSEVPVTSGPLEQYF.

The chain recombines TRBV13 with TRBJ2-7; 11 nucleotides match TRBD1. CDR1 is PRHDT, CDR2 FYEKMQ, per germline (reference sequence). The V and J ends lost 5 bases and 6 bases, in that order; junction bases with no gene match: 6. This CDR3 is built from 14 residues. The CDR3 coding sequence is TGTGCCAGCAGCCGAACGGGACAGGGGGGCGAGCAGTACTTC. Protein sequence: CASSRTGQGGEQYF.

The chain combines TRBV5-4 with TRBJ2-5; 8 positions match TRBD2. This CDR3 is 14 amino acids long. With 7 bases clipped from V and 3 bases from J, the junction kept 8 bases outside the gene matches. Germline V lookup: CDR1 SGHNT, CDR2 YYREEE (reference sequence). Here the CDR3 DNA reads TGTGCCAGCGCGGCGGGGACTAGAGAAGAGACCCAGTACTTC. Residues: CASAAGTREETQYF.

This chain uses TRBV7-8 with TRBJ2-7, with D unresolved. V was trimmed by 1 base and J by 2 bases, leaving 12 bases between them. The CDR3 covers 15 residues. CDR1 and CDR2 (germline): SGHVS, FQNEAQ. The CDR3 DNA sequence: TGTGCCAGCAGCTTAGAAGATTGGGTTCCCTACGAGCAGTACTTC. This gives the protein CASSLEDWVPYEQYF.

This chain uses TRBV28 with TRBJ1-4, with D unresolved. Germline V gene lookup returns CDR1 MDHEN and CDR2 SYDVKM. V was pared by 5 bases and J by 4 bases, with 14 bases between. The CDR3 has 15 amino acids. The CDR3 DNA sequence: TGTGCCAGCAGTATGTCGACCGTTATTAATGAAAAACTGTTTTTT. This codes for CASSMSTVINEKLFF.

This clone showed up just once. The chain recombines TRBV2 with TRBJ2-4; D might be TRBD1 or TRBD2, each matching 5 bases. The germline V gene has CDR1 SNHLY and CDR2 FYNNEI. This CDR3 region has 14 residues. With 6 bases removed from V and 4 bases from J, the gap between germline ends came to 13 bases. This CDR3 is CASRDPGRKNIQYF. The CDR3 nucleotides read TGTGCCAGCAGAGACCCGGGACGGAAAAACATTCAGTACTTC.

In regard to this clone: This CDR3 is also generated by other DNA sequences in the sample. The chain combines TRBV28 with TRBJ1-2, with TRBD1 identical over 7 bases. The CDR3 has 13 amino acids. From germline, CDR1 is MDHEN and CDR2 SYDVKM. V shed 6 bases, J shed 4 bases, and the junction held 5 bases outside the gene matches. CDR3: CASSLGQAYGYTF. CDR3 nucleotide sequence: TGTGCCAGCAGCTTAGGACAGGCCTATGGCTACACCTTC.

The chain joins TRBV5-6 to TRBJ1-3; D ambiguous. CDR1 and CDR2 (germline): SGHDT, YYEEEE. The CDR3 is 14 residues long. V was shortened by 6 bases and J by 4 bases, with 14 bases between the two germline ends. Written as DNA, the CDR3 is TGTGCCAGCACCTACCTAGGGTCCGGAAACACCATATATTTT. It encodes CASTYLGSGNTIYF.

This clone was picked up one time. The chain couples TRBV19 to TRBJ1-1; the D gene is possibly TRBD1 (6 bases). Trimming took 6 bases from V and 0 from J, leaving 11 bases between them. CDR1 is LNHDA and CDR2 is SQIVND in the germline V gene (reference sequence). The CDR3 has 14 residues. CDR3 in amino acids: CASRFGQLNTEAFF. Here the CDR3 DNA reads TGTGCCAGTAGGTTCGGACAGTTGAACACTGAAGCTTTCTTT.

This rearrangement joins TRBV28 to TRBJ2-7; 7 nucleotides line up with TRBD1. Germline V gene sequence: CDR1 MDHEN, CDR2 SYDVKM. With 6 bases clipped from V and 4 bases from J, the junction kept 15 bases outside the gene matches. The CDR3 covers 16 residues. In DNA, the CDR3 is TGTGCCAGCAGCTCGCCCCTGCCGGGACAGCTATACGAGCAGTACTTC. It is translated as CASSSPLPGQLYEQYF.